This T cell receptor beta chain was identified during a study of blood T cell repertoires in COVID-19. Study overall: Sources were T cells, B-cell-depleted T cells, or PBMCs; the material itself was cDNA or gDNA.

The CDR3 covers 15 residues. V lost 5 bases and J lost 3; bases outside the gene matches: 5. CDR1 and CDR2 from the germline V gene are MDHEN and SYDVKM. Authors' methods: Nucleated cell counts were estimated from reference gene primer amplification. Repertoires were generated with immunoSEQ multiplex PCR, while TCRdb's copy carries only in-frame clones and drops some. The DNA gave D and trimming, while V, J and clone size come from that table. Among some 160,000 clones, 80% to 85% were seen once, and the ten largest hold roughly 8%. Participant-given clinical history determined each cohort assignment. Cohort 3 donors were reported recovered after two negative PCRs, clearance, or symptom resolution.

Sequencing was done on a sample of PBMCs or T cells enriched from blood (not recorded which). The receptor was derived from a woman between 45 and 60 years old who had recovered from COVID-19. This sequence joins TRBV28 and TRBJ1-3, with TRBD1 matching over 9 bases. CDR3 in DNA: TGTGCCAGCAGTCCCACAGGGGGCGGTGGAAACACCATATATTTT. This encodes CASSPTGGGGNTIYF. Together with reference TRBV28 and TRBJ1-3, the CDR3 gives the full variable domain: DVKVTQSSRYLVKRTGEKVFLECVQDMDHENMFWYRQDPGLGLRLIYFSYDVKMKEKGDIPEGYSVSREKKERFSLILESASTNQTSMYLCASSPTGGGGNTIYFGEGSWLTVV.